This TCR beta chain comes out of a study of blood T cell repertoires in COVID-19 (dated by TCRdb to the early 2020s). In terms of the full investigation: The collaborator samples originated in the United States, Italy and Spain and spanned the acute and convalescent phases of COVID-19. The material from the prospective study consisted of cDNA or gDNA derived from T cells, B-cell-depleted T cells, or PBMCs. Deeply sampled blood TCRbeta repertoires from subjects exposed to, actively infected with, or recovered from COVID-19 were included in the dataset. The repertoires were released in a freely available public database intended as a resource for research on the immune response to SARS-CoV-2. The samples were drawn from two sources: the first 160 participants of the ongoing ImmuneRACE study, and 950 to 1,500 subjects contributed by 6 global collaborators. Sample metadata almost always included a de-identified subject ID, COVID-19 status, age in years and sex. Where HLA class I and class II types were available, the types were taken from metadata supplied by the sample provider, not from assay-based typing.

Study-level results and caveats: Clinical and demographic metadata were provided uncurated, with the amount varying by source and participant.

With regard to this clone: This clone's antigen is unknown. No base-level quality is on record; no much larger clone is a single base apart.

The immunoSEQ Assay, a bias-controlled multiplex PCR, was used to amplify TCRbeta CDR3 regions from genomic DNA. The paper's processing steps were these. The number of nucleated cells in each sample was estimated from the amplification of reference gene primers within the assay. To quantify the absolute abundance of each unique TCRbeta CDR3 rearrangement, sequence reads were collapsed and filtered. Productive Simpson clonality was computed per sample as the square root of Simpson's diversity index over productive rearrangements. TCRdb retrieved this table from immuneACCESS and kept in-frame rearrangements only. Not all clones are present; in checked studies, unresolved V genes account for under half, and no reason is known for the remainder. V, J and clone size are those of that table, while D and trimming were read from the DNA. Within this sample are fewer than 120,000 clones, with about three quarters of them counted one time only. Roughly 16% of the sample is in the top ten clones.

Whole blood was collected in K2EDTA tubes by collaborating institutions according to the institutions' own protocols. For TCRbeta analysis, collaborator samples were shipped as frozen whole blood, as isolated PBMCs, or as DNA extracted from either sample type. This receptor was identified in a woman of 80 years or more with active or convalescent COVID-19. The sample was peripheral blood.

In nucleotide form, the sequence is TGTGCCAGCAGTCTCGGACTAGCGGGGGGGAAACAGTACTTC. The resulting protein is CASSLGLAGGKQYF. The chain uses TRBV7-2 and TRBJ2-7, and 15 junction bases match TRBD2. V is pruned by 6 bases and J by 10 bases, leaving 7 bases of the junction without a gene match. The germline V gene yields SGHTA for CDR1 and FQGNSA for CDR2. Including cysteine and phenylalanine, the CDR3 has 14 amino acids. Only CDR3 DNA is held: 42 bases, read in frame from base 1.